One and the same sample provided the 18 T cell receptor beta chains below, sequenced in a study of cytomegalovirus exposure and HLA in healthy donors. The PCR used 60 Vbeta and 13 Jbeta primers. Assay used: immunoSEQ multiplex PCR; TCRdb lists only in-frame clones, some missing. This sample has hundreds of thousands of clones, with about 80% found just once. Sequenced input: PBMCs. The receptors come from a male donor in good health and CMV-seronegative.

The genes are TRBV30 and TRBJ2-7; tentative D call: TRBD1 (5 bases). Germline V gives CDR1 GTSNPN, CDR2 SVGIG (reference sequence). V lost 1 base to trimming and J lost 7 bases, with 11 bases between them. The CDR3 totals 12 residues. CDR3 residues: CAWSEDSGEQYF. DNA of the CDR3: TGTGCCTGGAGTGAAGACTCAGGGGAGCAGTACTTC.

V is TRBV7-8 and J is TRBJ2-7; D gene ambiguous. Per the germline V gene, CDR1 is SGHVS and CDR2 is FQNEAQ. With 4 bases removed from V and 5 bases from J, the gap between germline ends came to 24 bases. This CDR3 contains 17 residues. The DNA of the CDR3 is TGTGCCAGCAGCTCCCCCCTCACTCTAGGAGAGACCGACGAGCAGTACTTC. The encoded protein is CASSSPLTLGETDEQYF.

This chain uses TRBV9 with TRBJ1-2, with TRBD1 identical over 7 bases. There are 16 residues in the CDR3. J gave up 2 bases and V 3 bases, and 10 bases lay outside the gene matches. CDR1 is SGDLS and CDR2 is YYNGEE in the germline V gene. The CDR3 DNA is TGTGCCAGCAGCGCGATGGACAGGCGGCACAACTATGGCTACACCTTC. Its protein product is CASSAMDRRHNYGYTF.

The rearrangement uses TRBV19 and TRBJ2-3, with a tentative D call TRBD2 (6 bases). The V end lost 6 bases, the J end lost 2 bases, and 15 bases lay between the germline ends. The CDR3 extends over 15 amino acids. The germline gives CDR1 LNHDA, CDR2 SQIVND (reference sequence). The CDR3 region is CASSGRGSNTDTQYF. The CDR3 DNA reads TGTGCCAGTAGCGGGCGGGGATCCAACACAGATACGCAGTATTTT.

DNA of the CDR3: TGTGCCAGCAGCCCAACAGCAGATACGCAGTATTTT. Its protein product is CASSPTADTQYF. The chain is built from TRBV7-2 and TRBJ2-3, with no clear D. V was clipped by 5 bases and J by 4 bases, with 7 bases between them. Per germline, CDR1 SGHTA and CDR2 FQGNSA. This CDR3 has 12 amino acids.

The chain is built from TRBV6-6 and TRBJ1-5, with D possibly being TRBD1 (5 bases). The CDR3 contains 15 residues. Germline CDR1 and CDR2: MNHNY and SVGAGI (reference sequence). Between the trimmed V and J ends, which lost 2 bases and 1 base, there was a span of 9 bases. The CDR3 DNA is TGTGCCAGCAGTTACATACAGGACAGCAATCAGCCCCAGCATTTT. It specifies CASSYIQDSNQPQHF.

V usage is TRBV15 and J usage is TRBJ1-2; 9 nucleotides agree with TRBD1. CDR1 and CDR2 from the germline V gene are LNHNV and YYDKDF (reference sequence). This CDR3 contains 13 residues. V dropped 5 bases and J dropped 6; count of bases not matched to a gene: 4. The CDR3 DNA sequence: TGTGCCACCAGCCGGGACAGGGTGCATGGCTACACCTTC. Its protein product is CATSRDRVHGYTF. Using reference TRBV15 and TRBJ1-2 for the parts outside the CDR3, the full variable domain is DAMVIQNPRYQVTQFGKPVTLSCSQTLNHNVMYWYQQKSSQAPKLLFHYYDKDFNNEADTPDNFQSRRPNTSFCFLDIRSPGLGDTAMYLCATSRDRVHGYTFGSGTRLTVV.

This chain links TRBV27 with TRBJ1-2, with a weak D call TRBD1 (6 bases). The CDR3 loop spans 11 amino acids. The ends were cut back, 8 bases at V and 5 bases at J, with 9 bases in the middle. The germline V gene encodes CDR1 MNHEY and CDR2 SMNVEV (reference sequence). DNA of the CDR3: TGTGCCAGCGGGACAAGTTATGGCTACACCTTC. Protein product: CASGTSYGYTF.

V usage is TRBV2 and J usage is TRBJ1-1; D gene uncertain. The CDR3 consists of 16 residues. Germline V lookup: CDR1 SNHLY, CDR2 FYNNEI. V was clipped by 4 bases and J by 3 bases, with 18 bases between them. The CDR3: CASSGAPSLGHTEAFF. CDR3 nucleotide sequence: TGTGCCAGCAGTGGGGCCCCTTCGTTGGGTCACACTGAAGCTTTCTTT.

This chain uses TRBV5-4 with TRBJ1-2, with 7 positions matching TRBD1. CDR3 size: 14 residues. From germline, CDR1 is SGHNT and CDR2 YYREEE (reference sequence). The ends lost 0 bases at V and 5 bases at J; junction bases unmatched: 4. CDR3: CASSLAGGRYGYTF. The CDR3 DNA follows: TGTGCCAGCAGCTTGGCAGGGGGACGTTATGGCTACACCTTC.

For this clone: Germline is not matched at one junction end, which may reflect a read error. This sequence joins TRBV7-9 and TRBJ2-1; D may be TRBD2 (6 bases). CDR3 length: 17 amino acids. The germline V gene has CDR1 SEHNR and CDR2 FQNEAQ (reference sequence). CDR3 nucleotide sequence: TGTGTCAGCAGCCCTAGGGCGGGGCTTCCCGCGGGCAATGAGCAGTTCTTC. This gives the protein CVSSPRAGLPAGNEQFF.

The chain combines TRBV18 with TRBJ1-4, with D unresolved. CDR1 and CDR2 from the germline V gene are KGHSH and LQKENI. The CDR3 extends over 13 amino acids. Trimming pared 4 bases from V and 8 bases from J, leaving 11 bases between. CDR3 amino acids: CASSRGPTEKLFF. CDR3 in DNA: TGTGCCAGCTCACGAGGGCCAACCGAAAAACTGTTTTTT.

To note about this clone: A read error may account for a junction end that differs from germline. The CDR3 region has the DNA TGTGCCAGCAGTGAGAACAGGGAGCGGTTAGTTGGCTTC. Its translation is CASSENRERLVGF. J is TRBJ2-7 and V is TRBV6-1; TRBD1 might be the D (6 bases). Germline CDR1 reads MNHNS; CDR2 reads SASEGT. This CDR3 comprises 13 residues.

The CDR3 nucleotides are TGTGCTAGTGGTTTGGGACTAGCAGGCTACGAGCAGTACTTC. It encodes CASGLGLAGYEQYF. The chain recombines TRBV12-5 with TRBJ2-7, with 7 bases matching TRBD2. The CDR3 contains 14 residues. From germline, CDR1 is LGHNT and CDR2 FRNRAP. The ends lost 1 base at V and 3 bases at J; junction bases unmatched: 3.

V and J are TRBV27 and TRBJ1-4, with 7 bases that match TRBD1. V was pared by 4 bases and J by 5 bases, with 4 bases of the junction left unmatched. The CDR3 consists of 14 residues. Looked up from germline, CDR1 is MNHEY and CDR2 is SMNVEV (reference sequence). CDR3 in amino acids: CASSWTGINEKLFF. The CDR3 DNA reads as TGTGCCAGCAGTTGGACAGGAATAAATGAAAAACTGTTTTTT.

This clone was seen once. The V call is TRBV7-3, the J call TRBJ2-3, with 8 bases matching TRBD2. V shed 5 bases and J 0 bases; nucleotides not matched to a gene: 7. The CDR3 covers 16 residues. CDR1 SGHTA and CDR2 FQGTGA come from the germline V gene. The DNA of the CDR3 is TGTGCCAGCAGCCCCGTCAGCGGGGGAAGCACAGATACGCAGTATTTT. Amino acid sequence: CASSPVSGGSTDTQYF.

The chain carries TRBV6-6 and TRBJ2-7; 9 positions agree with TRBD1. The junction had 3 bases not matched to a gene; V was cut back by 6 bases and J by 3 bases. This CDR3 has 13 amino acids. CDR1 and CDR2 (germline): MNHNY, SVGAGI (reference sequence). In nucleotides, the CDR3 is TGTGCCAGCAGAAAGGGACAGGGCTACGAGCAGTACTTC. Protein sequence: CASRKGQGYEQYF.

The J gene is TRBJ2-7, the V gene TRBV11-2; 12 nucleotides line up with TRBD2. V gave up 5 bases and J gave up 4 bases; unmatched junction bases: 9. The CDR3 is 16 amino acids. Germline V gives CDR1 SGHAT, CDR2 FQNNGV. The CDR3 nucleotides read TGTGCCAGCAGCACTCGACTAGCGGGAGAAGTTTACGAGCAGTACTTC. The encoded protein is CASSTRLAGEVYEQYF.